This T cell receptor (beta chain) is drawn from a study of blood T cell repertoires in COVID-19. Across the study: Collection of acute and convalescent COVID-19 samples took place in the United States, Italy and Spain. PBMCs, B-cell-depleted T cells, or T cells were the source of the cDNA or gDNA that made up the material.

Per the study methods: Estimates of nucleated cell counts were drawn from the amplification of reference gene primers. Libraries were prepared by immunoSEQ multiplex PCR; TCRdb keeps only in-frame clonotypes and omits some of them. V and J calls and clone size are copied from that table; D and trimming were computed from the DNA. The sample consists of roughly 68,000 clones, approximately 85% of them appearing once. J lost 6 bases, V lost 5 bases, and 7 bases had no gene match. CDR1 SGHTA and CDR2 FQGTGA come from the germline V gene. The CDR3 consists of 14 residues. The clonotype comes from a man aged 50-60 years with acute or convalescent COVID-19. The chain has TRBV7-3 and TRBJ2-3, with 8 bases identical to TRBD1. Sequencing was done on a sample of peripheral blood. The CDR3 sequence is CASSPDRGRDTQYF. CDR3 nucleotides: TGTGCCAGCAGCCCCGACAGGGGCAGGGATACGCAGTATTTT.